These T cell receptor beta chains were read from a single sample in a study of blood T cell repertoires in COVID-19. The table came from immunoSEQ multiplex PCR; TCRdb's copy has only in-frame clones and leaves some out. The data hold about 54,000 clones, with roughly four fifths observed a single time. Specimen: peripheral blood. The receptors were sampled from a human donor in a cohort sampled during active or convalescent COVID-19. Each CDR3 is given with its conserved first and last residue. Each record gives: clone size, D gene, J gene, V gene, CDR3 DNA, CDR3 protein. A D gene is named only where the DNA matches it firmly. The size entry is marked missing in some rows and otherwise reads once, few, many or a size class.

. TRBD1 TRBJ1-1 TRBV7-2 TGTGCCAGCAGCCTTGCCGGGACAGCAGTAAACACTGAAGCTTTCTTT CASSLAGTAVNTEAFF
. . TRBJ1-3 TRBV3-1/TRBV3-2 TGTGCCAGCAGCCAAGGGAGAACAACCTGGCGGGGAAACACCATATATTTT CASSQGRTTWRGNTIYF
. . TRBJ2-3 TRBV14 TGTGCCAGCAGCCGAATTAGAGGGACAGATACGCAGTATTTT CASSRIRGTDTQYF
. . TRBJ1-5 TRBV7-8 TGTGCCAGCAGCTTACATTCCAGACAGCCCCAGCATTTT CASSLHSRQPQHF
. . TRBJ1-2 TRBV5-1 TGCGCCAGCAGCTTAAACAGGGAAGGGTATGGCTACACCTTC CASSLNREGYGYTF
. . TRBJ1-5 TRBV27 TGTGCCAGCAGTTTACAGGGCGGACGGCAGCCCCAGCATTTT CASSLQGGRQPQHF
. . TRBJ2-5 TRBV5-5 TGTGCCAGCAGCTTGTCGGCGGGTCAGCAAGAGACCCAGTACTTC CASSLSAGQQETQYF
few . TRBJ1-2 TRBV6-5 TGTGCCAGCAGTTACTCCCGGGAGAGCTATGGCTACACCTTC CASSYSRESYGYTF
. . TRBJ2-5 TRBV5-1 TGCGCCAGCAGCTTGGCAGGGGCTAGTGGGACCCAGTACTTC CASSLAGASGTQYF
. TRBD2 TRBJ2-5 TRBV4-3 TGCGCCAGCAGCCCCGGACTAGCGGGGGGAGAGACCCAGTACTTC CASSPGLAGGETQYF
few TRBD1 TRBJ1-2 TRBV7-9 TGTGCCAGCAGCCAGACAGGGTATGGCTACACCTTC CASSQTGYGYTF
once . TRBJ1-4 TRBV18 TGTGCCAGCTCACCAAACGGGGAGCCTAATGAAAAACTGTTTTTT CASSPNGEPNEKLFF
. TRBD1 TRBJ2-3 TRBV7-3 TGTGCCAGCAGCTCGGGACAGGGGGACTCAGATACGCAGTATTTT CASSSGQGDSDTQYF
. TRBD1 TRBJ1-2 TRBV7-8 TGTGCCAGCAGCTTAGCCGGACAGGGAAACTATGGCTACACCTTC CASSLAGQGNYGYTF
. . TRBJ1-1 TRBV2 TGTGCCAGCAGCGTTAACACTGAAGCTTTCTTT CASSVNTEAFF
. . TRBJ1-2 TRBV12-3/TRBV12-4 TGTGCCAGCAGCGCTCGGGACTTTGGCTACACCTTC CASSARDFGYTF
. TRBD1 TRBJ1-1 TRBV7-2 TGTGCCAGCAGCCCCCGACAGGGAGGCACTGAAGCTTTCTTT CASSPRQGGTEAFF
. . TRBJ2-3 TRBV7-2 TGTGCCAGCAGCTTAAAACAGGCTTTGGGAGATACGCAGTATTTT CASSLKQALGDTQYF
. . TRBJ2-2 TRBV5-1 TGCGCCAGCAGCTTGGGACAGGGACTCAGCGGCGGGGAGCTGTTTTTT CASSLGQGLSGGELFF
. TRBD1 TRBJ1-1 TRBV7-8 TGTGCCAGCAGCTCCCCCCGGTACAGGGGGCGTACTGAAGCTTTCTTT CASSSPRYRGRTEAFF
once TRBD1 TRBJ1-5 TRBV5-5 TGTGCCAGCAGCGCCGGGACAGGGGCTAATCAGCCCCAGCATTTT CASSAGTGANQPQHF
once TRBD1 TRBJ2-7 TRBV4-1 TGCGCCAGCAGCCAAGAAGGGGGACAGGGGAAATACGAGCAGTACTTC CASSQEGGQGKYEQYF
. TRBD1 TRBJ2-7 TRBV10-3 TGTGCCATCAGTGAGTTATATGAGACAGGGTTATACGAGCAGTACTTC CAISELYETGLYEQYF
. . TRBJ1-3 TRBV4-1 TGCGCCAGCAGCCAAGATTTCACGGGGTCGGACTCTGGAAACACCATATATTTT CASSQDFTGSDSGNTIYF
. TRBD1 TRBJ2-5 TRBV9 TGTGCCAGCAGCGCATTACAGGGGGCTAGGGAGACCCAGTACTTC CASSALQGARETQYF
. TRBD1 TRBJ2-7 TRBV19 TGTGCCAGTAGCGTTACAGGGGGTGGTTACGAGCAGTACTTC CASSVTGGGYEQYF
. TRBD1 TRBJ2-2 TRBV5-6 TGTGCCAGCAGCTATTGGGACAGGGGAACCGGGGAGCTGTTTTTT CASSYWDRGTGELFF
. TRBD1 TRBJ2-7 TRBV6-5 TGTGCCAGCGGGACAGTTTCATCCTACGAGCAGTACTTC CASGTVSSYEQYF
. . TRBJ1-5 TRBV2 TGTGCCAGCAGTGTGGGGGCGAGGGGGTATAGCAATCAGCCCCAGCATTTT CASSVGARGYSNQPQHF
. . TRBJ1-5 TRBV6-5 TGTGCCAGCAGTTACGCGGAGAACAATCAGCCCCAGCATTTT CASSYAENNQPQHF